Each of the 9 T cell receptor beta chains below was sequenced from the same sample in a study of blood T cell repertoires in COVID-19. TCRdb keeps only in-frame clones here, not all; method: immunoSEQ multiplex PCR. The table records roughly 200,000 clones, about 80% of them present only once. Sequenced input: peripheral blood. The receptor source for this set is a man aged 50 to 60 with active or convalescent COVID-19.

This chain connects TRBV4-2 to TRBJ2-7; the D gene is possibly TRBD1 (6 bases). Between the trimmed V and J ends, which lost 6 bases and 5 bases, there was a span of 14 bases. Germline lookup yields CDR1 LGHNA and CDR2 YNFKEQ. The CDR3 has 13 residues. This chain's CDR3 is CASRRTAIHEQYF. The CDR3 DNA is TGTGCCAGCAGAAGGACAGCTATCCACGAGCAGTACTTC.

The V gene is TRBV7-2, the J gene TRBJ2-6, with 12 nucleotides matching TRBD1. The ends lost 5 bases at V and 3 bases at J; junction bases unmatched: 11. CDR1 and CDR2 (germline): SGHTA, FQGNSA. This CDR3 region has 19 residues. CDR3 sequence: CASSLSGQGAQSGANVLTF. The CDR3 coding sequence is TGTGCCAGCAGCCTATCGGGACAGGGGGCGCAAAGTGGGGCCAACGTCCTGACTTTC.

The chain carries TRBV9 and TRBJ1-1; 8 bases are shared with TRBD1. CDR1 is SGDLS and CDR2 is YYNGEE in the germline V gene. The ends lost 4 bases at V and 5 bases at J; junction bases unmatched: 16. The CDR3 runs to 17 residues. CDR3 protein: CASSPGTHDRGRTEAFF. CDR3 DNA: TGTGCCAGCAGCCCTGGAACCCACGACAGGGGTAGAACTGAAGCTTTCTTT.

In its sample, this clone was seen once. The V gene is TRBV19, the J gene TRBJ2-5; D unresolved. The V end was cut by 2 bases, the J end by 4 bases, with 8 bases between. CDR1 LNHDA and CDR2 SQIVND come from the germline V gene (reference sequence). This CDR3 spans 13 amino acids. CDR3 DNA sequence: TGTGCCAGTAGTATACGGGTTTTAGAGACCCAGTACTTC. Protein product: CASSIRVLETQYF. The complete variable domain, with remaining parts taken from reference TRBV19 and TRBJ2-5, reads DGGITQSPKYLFRKEGQNVTLSCEQNLNHDAMYWYRQDPGQGLRLIYYSQIVNDFQKGDIAEGYSVSREKKESFPLTVTSAQKNPTAFYLCASSIRVLETQYFGPGTRLLVL.

In nucleotides, the CDR3 is TGTGCCAGTAGTAAGGACAGACCTTCTGGAAACACCATATATTTT. This translates into CASSKDRPSGNTIYF. The chain links TRBV19 to TRBJ1-3, with D possibly TRBD1 on 6 matching bases. The CDR3 extends over 15 amino acids. Germline lookup yields CDR1 LNHDA and CDR2 SQIVND (reference sequence). Trimming left V 4 bases short and J 1 base short, with 11 bases between.

This clone appeared once. The chain couples TRBV6-6 to TRBJ2-5, with D possibly being TRBD2 (6 bases). The CDR3 length is 13 residues. The germline V and J ends were trimmed by 4 bases and 4 bases, with 10 bases remaining between them. Looked up from germline, CDR1 is MNHNY and CDR2 is SVGAGI (reference sequence). In DNA form, the CDR3 reads TGTGCCAGCAGTTCTCGGGGGAGAGAGACCCAGTACTTC. Translating gives CASSSRGRETQYF.

V usage is TRBV27 and J usage is TRBJ1-2; 9 nucleotides agree with TRBD1. Losses at the gene ends were 8 bases for V and 8 bases for J; bases not matched to a gene: 9. The CDR3 runs to 13 residues. The germline CDR1 and CDR2 sequences are MNHEY and SMNVEV (reference sequence). The CDR3 nucleotides are TGTGCCAGCCAACCTGGGACAGGGAGCGGCTACACCTTC. This sequence encodes CASQPGTGSGYTF.

This rearrangement joins TRBV5-3 to TRBJ1-5; D unresolved. TRBV5-3 is placed among ORFs of uncertain function. There are 14 residues in the CDR3. Trimming took off 2 bases at V and 4 bases at J, with 10 bases between the two ends. The CDR3: CARSLLTGNQPQHF. The CDR3, as DNA: TGTGCCAGAAGCTTATTGACGGGAAATCAGCCCCAGCATTTT.

The chain carries TRBV9 and TRBJ2-1, with 7 positions matching TRBD2. CDR1 SGDLS and CDR2 YYNGEE come from the germline V gene. Trimming took 9 bases from V and 0 from J; bases not matched to a gene: 9. This CDR3 has 15 residues. For the CDR3, the DNA is TGTGCCACCTCTAGCGGCCTCAGCTCCTACAATGAGCAGTTCTTC. Translation: CATSSGLSSYNEQFF.